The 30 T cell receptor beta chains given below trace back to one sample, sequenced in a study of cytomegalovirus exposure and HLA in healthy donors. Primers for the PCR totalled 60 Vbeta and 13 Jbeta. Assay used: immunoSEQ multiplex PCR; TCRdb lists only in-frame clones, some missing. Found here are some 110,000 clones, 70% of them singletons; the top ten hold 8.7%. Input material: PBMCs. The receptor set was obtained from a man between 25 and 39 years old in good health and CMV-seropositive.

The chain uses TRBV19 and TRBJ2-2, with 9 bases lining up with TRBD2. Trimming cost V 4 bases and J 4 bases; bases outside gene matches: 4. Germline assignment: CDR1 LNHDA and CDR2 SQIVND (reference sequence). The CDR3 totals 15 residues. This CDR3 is CASSRREGPTGELFF. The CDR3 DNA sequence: TGTGCCAGTAGTAGGCGGGAGGGCCCCACCGGGGAGCTGTTTTTT.

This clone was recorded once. The CDR3, as DNA: TGCGCCAGCAGCCAAGAAGCTAGCGGAACTCCCTACGGGGGGTACTTC. It codes for CASSQEASGTPYGGYF. V and J are TRBV4-1 and TRBJ2-7, with TRBD2 identical over 7 bases. The V gene's germline CDR1 is MGHRA and CDR2 YSYEKL. V gave up 0 bases and J gave up 12 bases; unmatched junction bases: 17. This CDR3 has 16 residues.

The CDR3 sequence: CAICRQGYNEQFF. The CDR3, as DNA: TGTGCCATCTGTAGACAGGGCTACAATGAGCAGTTCTTC. The gene calls are TRBV28 and TRBJ2-1; TRBD1 agrees at 7 bases. V was pared by 10 bases and J by 3 bases, with 6 bases of the junction left unmatched. This CDR3 spans 13 amino acids. CDR1 is MDHEN, CDR2 SYDVKM, per germline. Full variable domain (missing parts from reference TRBV28 and TRBJ2-1): DVKVTQSSRYLVKRTGEKVFLECVQDMDHENMFWYRQDPGLGLRLIYFSYDVKMKEKGDIPEGYSVSREKKERFSLILESASTNQTSMYLCAICRQGYNEQFFGPGTRLTVL.

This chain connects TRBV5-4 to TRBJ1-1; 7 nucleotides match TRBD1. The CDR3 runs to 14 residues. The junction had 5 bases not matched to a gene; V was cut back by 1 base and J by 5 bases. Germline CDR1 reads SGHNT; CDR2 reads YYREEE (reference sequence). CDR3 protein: CASSLNRGGTEAFF. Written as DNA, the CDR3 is TGTGCCAGCAGCTTGAACAGGGGAGGTACTGAAGCTTTCTTT.

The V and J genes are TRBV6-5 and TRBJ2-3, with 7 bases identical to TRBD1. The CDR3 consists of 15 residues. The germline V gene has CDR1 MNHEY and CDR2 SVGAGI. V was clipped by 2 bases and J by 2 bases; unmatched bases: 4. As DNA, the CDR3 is TGTGCCAGCAGTTACGACAGGGATTTCACAGATACGCAGTATTTT. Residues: CASSYDRDFTDTQYF.

The DNA for the CDR3 is TGTGCCAGCAGCTTAGGCGGGACAGGGGGGAATTCACCCCTCCACTTT. The encoded protein is CASSLGGTGGNSPLHF. V and J are TRBV11-3 and TRBJ1-6; 11 bases fit TRBD1. From germline, CDR1 is SGHNT and CDR2 YENEEA. The J segment lost 7 bases and the V segment lost 1 base, leaving 3 bases of the junction unmatched. The CDR3 extends over 16 amino acids.

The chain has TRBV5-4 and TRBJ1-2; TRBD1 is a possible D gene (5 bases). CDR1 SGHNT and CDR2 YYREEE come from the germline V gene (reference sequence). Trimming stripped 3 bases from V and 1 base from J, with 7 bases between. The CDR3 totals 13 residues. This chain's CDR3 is CASSSQGNYGYTF. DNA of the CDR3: TGTGCCAGCAGCTCGCAGGGTAACTATGGCTACACCTTC.

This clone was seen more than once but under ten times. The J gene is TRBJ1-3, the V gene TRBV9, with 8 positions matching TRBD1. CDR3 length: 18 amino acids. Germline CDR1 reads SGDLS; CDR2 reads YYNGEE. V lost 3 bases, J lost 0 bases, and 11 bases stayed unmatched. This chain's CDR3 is CASSGTGLARSSGNTIYF. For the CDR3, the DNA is TGTGCCAGCAGCGGGACAGGGTTAGCGCGGAGCTCTGGAAACACCATATATTTT. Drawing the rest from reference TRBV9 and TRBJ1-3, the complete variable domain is DSGVTQTPKHLITATGQRVTLRCSPRSGDLSVYWYQQSLDQGLQFLIQYYNGEERAKGNILERFSAQQFPDLHSELNLSSLELGDSALYFCASSGTGLARSSGNTIYFGEGSWLTVV.

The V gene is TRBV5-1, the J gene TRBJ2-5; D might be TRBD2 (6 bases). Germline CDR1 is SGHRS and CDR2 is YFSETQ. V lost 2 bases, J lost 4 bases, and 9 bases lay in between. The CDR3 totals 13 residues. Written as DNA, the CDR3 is TGCGCCAGCAGCTTTAACGGGGGAGAGACCCAGTACTTC. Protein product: CASSFNGGETQYF.

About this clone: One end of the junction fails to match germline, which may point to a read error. CDR3 loop: CSSSLAQLAGGGEQYF. The CDR3 DNA follows: TGTTCCAGCAGCTTAGCCCAACTAGCGGGGGGGGGCGAGCAGTACTTC. V gene TRBV7-9 combines with J gene TRBJ2-7; 13 bases line up with TRBD2. This CDR3 contains 16 residues. Looked up from germline, CDR1 is SEHNR and CDR2 is FQNEAQ (reference sequence).

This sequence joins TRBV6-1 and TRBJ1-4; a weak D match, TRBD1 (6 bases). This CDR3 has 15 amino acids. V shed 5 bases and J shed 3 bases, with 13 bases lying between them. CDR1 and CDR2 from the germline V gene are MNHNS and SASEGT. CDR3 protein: CASSTSGASNEKLFF. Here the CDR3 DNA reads TGTGCCAGCAGTACATCAGGGGCATCTAATGAAAAACTGTTTTTT.

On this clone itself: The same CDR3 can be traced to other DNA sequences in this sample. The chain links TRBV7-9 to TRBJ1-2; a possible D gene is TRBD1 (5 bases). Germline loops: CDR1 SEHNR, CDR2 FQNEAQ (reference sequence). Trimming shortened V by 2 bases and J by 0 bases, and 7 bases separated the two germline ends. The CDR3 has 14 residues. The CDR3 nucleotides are TGTGCCAGCAGCTTACAGGGATCTAACTATGGCTACACCTTC. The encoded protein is CASSLQGSNYGYTF.

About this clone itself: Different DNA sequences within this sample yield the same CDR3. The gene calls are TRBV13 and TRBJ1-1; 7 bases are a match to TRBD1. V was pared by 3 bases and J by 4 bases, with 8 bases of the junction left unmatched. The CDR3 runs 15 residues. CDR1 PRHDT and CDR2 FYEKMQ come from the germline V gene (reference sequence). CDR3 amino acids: CASSFGGQLGTEAFF. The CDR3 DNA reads TGTGCCAGCAGCTTCGGGGGACAGTTGGGCACTGAAGCTTTCTTT.

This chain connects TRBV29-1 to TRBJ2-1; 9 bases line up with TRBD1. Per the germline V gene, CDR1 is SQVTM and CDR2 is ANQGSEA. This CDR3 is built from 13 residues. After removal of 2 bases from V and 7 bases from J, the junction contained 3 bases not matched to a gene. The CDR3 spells CSVEIDRGNEQFF. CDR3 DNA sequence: TGCAGCGTTGAAATAGACAGGGGGAATGAGCAGTTCTTC.

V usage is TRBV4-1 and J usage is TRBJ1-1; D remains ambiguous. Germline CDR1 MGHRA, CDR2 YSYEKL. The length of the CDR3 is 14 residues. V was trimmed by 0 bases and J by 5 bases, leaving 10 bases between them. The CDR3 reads CASSQDSRGTEAFF. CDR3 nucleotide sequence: TGCGCCAGCAGCCAAGATTCGCGAGGGACTGAAGCTTTCTTT.

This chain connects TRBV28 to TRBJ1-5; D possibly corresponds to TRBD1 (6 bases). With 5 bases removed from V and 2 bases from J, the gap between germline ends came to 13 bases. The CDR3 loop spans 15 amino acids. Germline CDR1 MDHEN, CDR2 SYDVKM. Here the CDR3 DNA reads TGTGCCAGCAGTCAACAGGGTAGGGGCAATCAGCCCCAGCATTTT. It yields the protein CASSQQGRGNQPQHF. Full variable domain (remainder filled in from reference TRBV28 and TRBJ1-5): DVKVTQSSRYLVKRTGEKVFLECVQDMDHENMFWYRQDPGLGLRLIYFSYDVKMKEKGDIPEGYSVSREKKERFSLILESASTNQTSMYLCASSQQGRGNQPQHFGDGTRLSIL.

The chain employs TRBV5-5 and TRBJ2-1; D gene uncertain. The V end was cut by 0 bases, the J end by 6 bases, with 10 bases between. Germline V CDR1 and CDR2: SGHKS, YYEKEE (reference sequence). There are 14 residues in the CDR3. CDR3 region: CASSLALLPNEQFF. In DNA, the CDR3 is TGTGCCAGCAGCTTGGCCCTCCTTCCCAATGAGCAGTTCTTC.

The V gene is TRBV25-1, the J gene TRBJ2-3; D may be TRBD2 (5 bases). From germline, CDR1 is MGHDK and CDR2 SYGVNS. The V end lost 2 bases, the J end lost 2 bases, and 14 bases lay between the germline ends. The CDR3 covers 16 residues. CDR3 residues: CASSEEQERPTDTQYF. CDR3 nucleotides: TGTGCCAGCAGTGAAGAGCAAGAGCGGCCCACAGATACGCAGTATTTT. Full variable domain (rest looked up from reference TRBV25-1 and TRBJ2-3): EADIYQTPRYLVIGTGKKITLECSQTMGHDKMYWYQQDPGMELHLIHYSYGVNSTEKGDLSSESTVSRIRTEHFPLTLESARPSHTSQYLCASSEEQERPTDTQYFGPGTRLTVL.

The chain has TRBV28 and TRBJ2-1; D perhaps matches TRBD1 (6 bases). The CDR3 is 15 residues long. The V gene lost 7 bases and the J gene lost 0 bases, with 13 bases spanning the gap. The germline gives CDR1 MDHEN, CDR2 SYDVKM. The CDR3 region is CASNDGGSSYNEQFF. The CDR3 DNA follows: TGTGCCAGCAACGATGGGGGCTCCTCCTACAATGAGCAGTTCTTC.

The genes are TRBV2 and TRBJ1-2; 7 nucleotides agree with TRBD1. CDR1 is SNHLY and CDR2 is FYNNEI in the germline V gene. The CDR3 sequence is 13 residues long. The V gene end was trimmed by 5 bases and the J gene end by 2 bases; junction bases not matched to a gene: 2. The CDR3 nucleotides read TGTGCCAGCAGTAAGACAGGGAACTATGGCTACACCTTC. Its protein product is CASSKTGNYGYTF.

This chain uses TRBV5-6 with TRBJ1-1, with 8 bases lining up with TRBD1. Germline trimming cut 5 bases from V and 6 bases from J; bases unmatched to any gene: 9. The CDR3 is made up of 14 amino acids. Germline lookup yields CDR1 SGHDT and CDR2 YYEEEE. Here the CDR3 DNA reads TGTGCCAGCAGGGCCGCGACAGGGGTCCCTGAAGCTTTCTTT. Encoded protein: CASRAATGVPEAFF.

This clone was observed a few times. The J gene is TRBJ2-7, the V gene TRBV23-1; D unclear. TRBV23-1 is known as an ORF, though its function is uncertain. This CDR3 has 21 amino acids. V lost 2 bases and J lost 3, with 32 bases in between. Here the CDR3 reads CASSQEYHRVSDLRPVYEQYV. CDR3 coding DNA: TGCGCCAGCAGTCAAGAGTATCACCGTGTCAGCGACTTAAGGCCCGTCTACGAGCAGTACGTC.

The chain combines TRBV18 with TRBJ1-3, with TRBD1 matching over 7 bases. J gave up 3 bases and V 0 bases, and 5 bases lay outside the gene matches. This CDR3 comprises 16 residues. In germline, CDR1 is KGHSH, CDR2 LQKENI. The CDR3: CASSPPADRVGNTIYF. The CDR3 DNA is TGTGCCAGCTCACCACCAGCAGACAGGGTTGGAAACACCATATATTTT. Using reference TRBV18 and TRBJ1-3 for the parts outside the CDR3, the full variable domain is NAGVMQNPRHLVRRRGQEARLRCSPMKGHSHVYWYRQLPEEGLKFMVYLQKENIIDESGMPKERFSAEFPKEGPSILRIQQVVRGDSAAYFCASSPPADRVGNTIYFGEGSWLTVV.

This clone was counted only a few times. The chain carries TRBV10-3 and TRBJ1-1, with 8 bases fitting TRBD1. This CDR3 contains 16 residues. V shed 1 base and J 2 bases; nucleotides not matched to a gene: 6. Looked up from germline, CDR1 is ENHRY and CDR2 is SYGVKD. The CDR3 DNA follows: TGTGCCATCAGTGAGTTGCCAGGGGGCGAAAACACTGAAGCTTTCTTT. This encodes CAISELPGGENTEAFF.

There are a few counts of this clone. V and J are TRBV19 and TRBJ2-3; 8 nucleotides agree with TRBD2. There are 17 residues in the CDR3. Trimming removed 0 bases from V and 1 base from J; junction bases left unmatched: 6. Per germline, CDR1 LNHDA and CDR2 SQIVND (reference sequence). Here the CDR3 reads CASSIDAPAGGTDTQYF. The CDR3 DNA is TGTGCCAGTAGTATAGATGCCCCAGCGGGGGGCACAGATACGCAGTATTTT.

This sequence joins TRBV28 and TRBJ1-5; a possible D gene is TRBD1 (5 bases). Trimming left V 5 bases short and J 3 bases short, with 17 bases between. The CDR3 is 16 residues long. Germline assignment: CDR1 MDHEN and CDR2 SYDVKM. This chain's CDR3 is CASSSRAITSNQPQHF. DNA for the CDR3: TGTGCCAGCAGTAGCAGGGCAATCACCTCCAATCAGCCCCAGCATTTT.

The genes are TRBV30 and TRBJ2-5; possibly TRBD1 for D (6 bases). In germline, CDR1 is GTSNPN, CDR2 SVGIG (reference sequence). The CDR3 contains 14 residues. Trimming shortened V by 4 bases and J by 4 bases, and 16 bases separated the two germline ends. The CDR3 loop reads CAWTKIQGSETQYF. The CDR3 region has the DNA TGTGCCTGGACCAAAATTCAGGGGTCAGAGACCCAGTACTTC.

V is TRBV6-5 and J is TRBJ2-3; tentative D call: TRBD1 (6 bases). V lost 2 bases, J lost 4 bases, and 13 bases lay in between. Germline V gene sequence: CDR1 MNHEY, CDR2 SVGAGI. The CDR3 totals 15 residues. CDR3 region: CASSYSLGQPDTQYF. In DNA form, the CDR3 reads TGTGCCAGCAGTTACAGTCTAGGACAGCCAGATACGCAGTATTTT.

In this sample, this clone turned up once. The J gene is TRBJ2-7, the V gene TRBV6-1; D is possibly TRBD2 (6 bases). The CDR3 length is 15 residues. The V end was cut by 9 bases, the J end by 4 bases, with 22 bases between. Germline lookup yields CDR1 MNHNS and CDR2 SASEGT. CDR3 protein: CASHTGSLSGYEQYF. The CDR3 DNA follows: TGTGCCAGTCATACAGGATCCTTAAGCGGGTACGAGCAGTACTTC.

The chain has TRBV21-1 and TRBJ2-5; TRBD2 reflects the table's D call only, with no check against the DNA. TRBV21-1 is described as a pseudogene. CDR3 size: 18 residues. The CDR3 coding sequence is TGTGCCAGCAGCAAAGTCGGGGGGCCCGGGCACCACGAGGAGACCCAGTACTTC. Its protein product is CASSKVGGPGHHEETQYF.